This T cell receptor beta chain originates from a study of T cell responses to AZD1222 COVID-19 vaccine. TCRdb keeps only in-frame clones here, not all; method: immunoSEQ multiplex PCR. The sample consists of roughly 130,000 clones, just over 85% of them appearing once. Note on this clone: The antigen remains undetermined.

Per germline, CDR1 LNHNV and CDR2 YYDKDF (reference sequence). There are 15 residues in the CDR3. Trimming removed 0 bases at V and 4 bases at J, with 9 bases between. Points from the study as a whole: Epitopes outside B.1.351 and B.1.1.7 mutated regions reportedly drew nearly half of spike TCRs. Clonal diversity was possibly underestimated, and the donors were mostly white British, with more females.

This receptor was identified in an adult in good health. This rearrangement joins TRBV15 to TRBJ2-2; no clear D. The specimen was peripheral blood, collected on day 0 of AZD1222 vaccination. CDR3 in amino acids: CATSRDGVVTGELFF. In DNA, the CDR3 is TGTGCCACCAGCAGAGATGGAGTAGTCACCGGGGAGCTGTTTTTT. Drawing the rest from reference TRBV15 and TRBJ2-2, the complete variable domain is DAMVIQNPRYQVTQFGKPVTLSCSQTLNHNVMYWYQQKSSQAPKLLFHYYDKDFNNEADTPDNFQSRRPNTSFCFLDIRSPGLGDTAMYLCATSRDGVVTGELFFGEGSRLTVL.